The 11 T cell receptor beta chains presented below share a single source sample, sequenced in a study of CD8 T cells in Susac syndrome (dated by TCRdb to about 2019). Library prep was done by the immunoSEQ multiplex PCR assay. RNA was extracted with the RNeasy kit and roughly 0.45 to 1 ug was reverse transcribed using random hexamers. The public reads were reprocessed in TCRdb via fastp at Q25 and MiXCR, keeping in-frame beta chains. Each CDR3 protein appears once, grouped with its most common genes and DNA. Counted in this sample were 150,000 or so distinct CDR3 sequences; about 95% of them appeared once. Roughly 0.14% of the sample rests with the top ten. The sequencing sample was made of CD4+ T cells from PBMCs. These receptors all stem from a human donor with Susac syndrome.

V usage is TRBV29-1 and J usage is TRBJ2-5, with D unresolved. Trimming removed 5 bases at V and 1 base at J, with 11 bases between. CDR1 is SQVTM and CDR2 is ANQGSEA in the germline V gene. This CDR3 region has 13 residues. The CDR3 coding sequence is TGCAGCGTTTTAGGGTTCACCCAAGAGACCCAGTACTTC. Translated: CSVLGFTQETQYF.

V and J are TRBV18 and TRBJ2-7, with 7 bases identical to TRBD1. After removal of 1 base from V and 1 base from J, the junction contained 7 bases not matched to a gene. CDR3 length equals 16 residues. Germline V gives CDR1 KGHSH, CDR2 LQKENI. The CDR3 loop is CASSPQVATGSYEQYF. CDR3 sequence (DNA): TGTGCCAGCTCACCACAGGTCGCGACAGGGTCCTACGAGCAGTACTTC.

The chain has TRBV24-1 and TRBJ2-1; D is possibly TRBD2 (6 bases). Trimming removed 5 bases from V and 0 bases from J, with 16 bases in between. The CDR3 contains 17 residues. Germline V gene data show CDR1 as KGHDR and CDR2 as SFDVKD. DNA for the CDR3: TGTGCCACCAGTGGAAAATTCGGGCGGGGCTCCTACAATGAGCAGTTCTTC. It encodes CATSGKFGRGSYNEQFF.

This chain uses TRBV18 with TRBJ2-5; unclear D gene. The CDR3 runs 12 residues. V lost 3 bases, J lost 5 bases, and 7 bases lay in between. Germline loops: CDR1 KGHSH, CDR2 LQKENI. The CDR3 here is CASSPFAETQYF. The DNA for the CDR3 is TGTGCCAGCTCACCCTTCGCGGAGACCCAGTACTTC.

The V call is TRBV2, the J call TRBJ1-1; 11 bases fit TRBD1. CDR1 is SNHLY, CDR2 FYNNEI, per germline. The J segment lost 10 bases and the V segment lost 6 bases, leaving 10 bases of the junction unmatched. CDR3 length: 14 residues. The CDR3 loop reads CASSGQGAHYGAFF. As DNA, the CDR3 is TGTGCCAGCAGCGGACAGGGGGCGCACTATGGAGCTTTCTTT.

The genes are TRBV7-9 and TRBJ1-5; D is unresolved. CDR3 length: 16 amino acids. Germline lookup yields CDR1 SEHNR and CDR2 FQNEAQ (reference sequence). The V end was cut by 5 bases, the J end by 4 bases, with 18 bases between. In DNA, the CDR3 is TGTGCCAGCAGCCCCGAACGAATCAAGGCGAATCAGCCCCAGCATTTT. This codes for CASSPERIKANQPQHF.

The chain carries TRBV6-5 and TRBJ2-1; 11 bases line up with TRBD2. CDR3 length: 15 residues. J gave up 7 bases and V 4 bases, and 6 bases lay outside the gene matches. Germline V gene lookup returns CDR1 MNHEY and CDR2 SVGAGI. The CDR3 DNA reads as TGTGCCAGCAGTTCCCCCCGGACTAGCGGGAATGAGCAGTTCTTC. This encodes CASSSPRTSGNEQFF.

The CDR3 loop reads CASSLTGFQPQHF. Here the CDR3 DNA reads TGTGCCAGCAGCTTGACCGGATTTCAGCCCCAGCATTTT. The V and J genes are TRBV7-9 and TRBJ1-5; D gene ambiguous. The CDR3 covers 13 residues. V lost 3 bases and J lost 6, with 9 bases in between. Germline V gene sequence: CDR1 SEHNR, CDR2 FQNEAQ (reference sequence).

V is TRBV10-2 and J is TRBJ2-3, with TRBD2 matching over 9 bases. The J segment lost 4 bases and the V segment lost 3 bases, leaving 8 bases of the junction unmatched. The CDR3 is made up of 16 amino acids. CDR1 and CDR2 (germline): WSHSY, SAAADI. CDR3 amino acids: CASSDWGGGAADTQYF. CDR3 DNA sequence: TGCGCCAGCAGTGATTGGGGCGGGGGGGCAGCAGATACGCAGTATTTT.

V is TRBV12-5 and J is TRBJ2-1; 12 bases map to TRBD2. The V segment lost 5 bases and the J segment 10 bases; nucleotides outside the gene matches: 3. Per germline, CDR1 LGHNT and CDR2 FRNRAP. This CDR3 is built from 13 residues. In DNA, the CDR3 is TGTGCTAGTGGTCCTAGCGGGAGGGCCGAGCAGTTCTTC. It yields the protein CASGPSGRAEQFF.

The chain carries TRBV5-4 and TRBJ2-2; 13 bases are shared with TRBD2. Per the germline V gene, CDR1 is SGHNT and CDR2 is YYREEE (reference sequence). The V segment lost 4 bases and the J segment 7 bases; nucleotides outside the gene matches: 10. CDR3 size: 17 residues. In DNA form, the CDR3 reads TGTGCCAGCAGCCACGGGACTAGCGGGGTGTTCGGCGGGGAGCTGTTTTTT. Protein product: CASSHGTSGVFGGELFF. The variable domain in full, with the rest retrieved from reference TRBV5-4 and TRBJ2-2, is ETGVTQSPTHLIKTRGQQVTLRCSSQSGHNTVSWYQQALGQGPQFIFQYYREEENGRGNFPPRFSGLQFPNYSSELNVNALELDDSALYLCASSHGTSGVFGGELFFGEGSRLTVL.